This record concerns one T cell receptor beta chain sequence. Its antigen remains unidentified. One base away there is no much larger clone; base qualities are not given. The CDR3 sequence holds 18 residues, the cysteine and phenylalanine included. Kept here is only the CDR3 DNA, which spans 54 bases and is read in frame from base 1. CDR1 and CDR2 were assigned from the germline V gene (reference sequence) as SEHNR and FQNEAQ. V is cut back by 2 bases and J by 0 bases, with 12 bases in the junction unmatched. The entry originates in a study of neoadjuvant anti-PD-1 for oral cavity cancer (dated by TCRdb to 2020 to 2022). Study-level background: Patients mostly received three to four biweekly doses of nivolumab at 3 mg/kg before curative-intent surgical resection. The parent correlative cohort had 12 to 13 patients and a response rate of 33%. Under RECIST 1.1, a patient counted as a responder if showing complete response, partial response or stable disease, and as a non-responder if showing progression. Patients who did not progress were given a fourth nivolumab dose at about day 43 and had definitive surgical resection on days 50-56. General conclusions and limits of the study: TCR analyses included only a few patients per response group, and the authors called for larger cohorts for validation. Within PBMCs, T cell clonality (Gini index) was significantly higher in non-responders than responders after neoadjuvant nivolumab. Higher pretreatment blood Treg/Th17 ratios correlated with both higher pretreatment blood TCRbeta clonality and lower post-treatment tumor TCRbeta clonality.

For deep sequencing, each PBMC sample was run in six replicates, with libraries mostly built from 400 to 500 ng of input genomic DNA. Following the manufacturer's instructions, the team built TCRbeta libraries using the immunoSEQ hsTCRbeta kit. The finished libraries were brought together in one pool at about 2.8 nM, which was then read using an Illumina NovaSeq 6000 S4 flow cell. In the paper's pipeline: Raw data preprocessing and quality control were performed with the immunoSEQ Analyzer. The analysis was limited to productive rearrangements, and each clonotype was defined by a unique CDR3 amino acid sequence. Repertoire clonality was estimated as the Gini-Simpson index, which was computed with the R package tcR. Student's t test was used to compare Gini indices, and Pearson correlation was used to assess associations with tumor size change. The table was pulled from immuneACCESS by TCRdb, which kept in-frame rearrangements only. Such tables lose some clones; where checked, under half of the loss comes from unresolved V genes, and the rest has no known cause. V, J and clone size reflect that table, while D and trimming were determined from the DNA. The sample table lists approximately 67,000 clones, 80% to 90% of them with a count of one. The top ten hold about 3.7% of the sample.

In the paper's terms, the time point label means: before neoadjuvant nivolumab. Patients had been newly diagnosed with stage II-IVA oral cavity squamous cell carcinoma, and no prior systemic or radiation treatment had been given to the patients. The cohort was made up of patients with locally advanced, HPV-negative oral cavity squamous cell carcinoma. Peripheral blood mononuclear cells were analyzed directly and were not maintained or expanded in culture. The samples were obtained from a longitudinal correlative study of a single-arm phase II trial testing neoadjuvant nivolumab in oral cavity squamous cell carcinoma. Subject-matched pre- and post-treatment PBMCs and tumors from three responders and three non-responders were subjected to genomic DNA-based TCRbeta sequencing. Peripheral blood mononuclear cells were collected before nivolumab treatment and were collected again after treatment, at the time of surgery. Genomic DNA was isolated from PBMCs using the Maxwell RSC DNA from Cells kit.

The rearrangement joined TRBV7-9 to TRBJ1-1; the junction holds 7 bases that match TRBD1. The source is a person between 40 and 85 years old with oral cavity squamous cell carcinoma. This specimen was PBMCs, taken before nivolumab (anti-PD-1) treatment. The sequenced DNA is TGTGCCAGCAGCTTAATTAGGCGACAGGGTAGGTTGAACACTGAAGCTTTCTTT. The resulting protein is CASSLIRRQGRLNTEAFF.